Listed here is a single TCR beta chain. Original analysis: Reference gene primer amplification yielded estimated nucleated cell counts. This table comes from immunoSEQ multiplex PCR, and its TCRdb copy is limited to in-frame clones, with some not included. Clonal size and the V and J genes are those of that table, whereas D and trimming came from the DNA. The sample has 57,000 or so clones; approximately 84% are singletons. CDR1 is MNHEY and CDR2 is SVGEGT in the germline V gene. The ends lost 5 bases at V and 2 bases at J; junction bases unmatched: 8. The CDR3 runs 15 residues. The data originate from a study of blood T cell repertoires in COVID-19. About the research overall: The samples span acute and convalescent COVID-19 from the United States, Italy and Spain. PBMCs, B-cell-depleted T cells, or T cells were the source of the cDNA or gDNA that made up the material.

The receptor was isolated from a man between 65 and 79 years old with active COVID-19. The chain employs TRBV6-2 or TRBV6-3 and TRBJ2-7; 8 nucleotides agree with TRBD2. The sequenced material came from peripheral blood. CDR3: CASSNPVAGTYEQYF. The CDR3 bases are TGTGCCAGCAGTAACCCAGTAGCGGGGACCTACGAGCAGTACTTC.